This T cell receptor beta chain was sequenced in a study of blood T cell repertoires in COVID-19. Study summary: The United States, Italy and Spain provided the acute and convalescent COVID-19 samples. T cells, B-cell-depleted T cells, or PBMCs provided the cDNA or gDNA that served as material.

Using immunoSEQ multiplex PCR, the repertoire was profiled, and TCRdb retains in-frame clones only, with some absent. The sample records over 150,000 clones, 84% being singletons. A Seattle source enrolled patients during active infection and followed them longitudinally. Trimming took off 3 bases at V and 9 bases at J, with 12 bases between the two ends. Germline V gene data show CDR1 as KGHSH and CDR2 as LQKENI. This CDR3 region has 14 residues. This chain links TRBV18 with TRBJ1-6, with D hard to call. The sequencing sample was made of peripheral blood. The receptor comes from a woman at least 80 years old with COVID-19, enrolled during active disease. The CDR3 sequence is CASSPLQPGSPLHF. CDR3 sequence (DNA): TGTGCCAGCTCACCGCTCCAGCCGGGTTCACCCCTCCACTTT.